The following is a T cell receptor (beta chain) sequence with its context. The record originates from a study of blood T cell repertoires in COVID-19. Study summary: Whether acute or convalescent, the COVID-19 samples came from the United States, Italy and Spain. Sample material is recorded as cDNA or gDNA derived from T cells, B-cell-depleted T cells, or PBMCs.

This CDR3 contains 16 residues. The V gene's germline CDR1 is SGHAT and CDR2 FQDESV (reference sequence). V lost 1 base to trimming and J lost 9 bases, with 16 bases between them. Authors' analysis steps: Using reference gene primer amplification, nucleated cell counts were estimated. The assay was immunoSEQ multiplex PCR, and TCRdb's table has in-frame clones only and misses some. V and J calls and clone size are copied from that table; D and trimming were computed from the DNA. This table holds fewer than 350,000 clones, just under 85% found once. The material sequenced was peripheral blood. The clonotype comes from a woman aged 45-60 years with active or convalescent COVID-19. The chain links TRBV11-1 to TRBJ1-6; D perhaps matches TRBD1 (6 bases). The CDR3 protein is CASSLDQGRLSSPLHF. The CDR3 nucleotides read TGTGCCAGCAGCTTAGACCAGGGGCGCTTATCTTCACCCCTCCACTTT.